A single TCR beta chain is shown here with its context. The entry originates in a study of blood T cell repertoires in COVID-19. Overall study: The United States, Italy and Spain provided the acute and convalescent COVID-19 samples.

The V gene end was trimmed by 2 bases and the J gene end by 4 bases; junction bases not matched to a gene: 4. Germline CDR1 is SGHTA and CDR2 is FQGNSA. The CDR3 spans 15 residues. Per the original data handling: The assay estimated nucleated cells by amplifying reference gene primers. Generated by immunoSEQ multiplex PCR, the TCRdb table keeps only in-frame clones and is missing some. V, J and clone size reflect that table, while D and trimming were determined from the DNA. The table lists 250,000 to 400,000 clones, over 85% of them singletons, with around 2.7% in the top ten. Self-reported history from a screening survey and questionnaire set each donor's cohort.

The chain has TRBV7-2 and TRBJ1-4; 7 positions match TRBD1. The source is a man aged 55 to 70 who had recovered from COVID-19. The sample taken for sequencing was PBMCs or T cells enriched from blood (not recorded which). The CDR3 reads CASSLNRGLNEKLFF. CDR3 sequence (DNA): TGTGCCAGCAGCTTAAACAGGGGCCTTAATGAAAAACTGTTTTTT.